This T cell receptor (beta chain) was sequenced for a study of cytomegalovirus exposure and HLA in healthy donors. V was clipped by 5 bases and J by 0 bases, with 11 bases between them. Germline CDR1 is MGHDK and CDR2 is SYGVNS. The CDR3 contains 14 residues. PCR involved 60 Vbeta and 13 Jbeta primers. Sequenced by immunoSEQ multiplex PCR; TCRdb stores in-frame clones only, minus some. The sample has 140,000 or so clones, roughly 85% seen once. This clonotype was obtained from a male donor in good health and CMV-seronegative. The specimen sequenced was PBMCs. The J gene is TRBJ2-7, the V gene TRBV25-1; D might be TRBD1 (5 bases). CDR3 DNA: TGTGCCAGCAGTCCCACAGGCCTCTCCTACGAGCAGTACTTC. Amino acids: CASSPTGLSYEQYF.